The rows below give T cell receptor beta chains drawn from one sample of a study of T cell changes during pregnancy in multiple sclerosis. TCRdb's copy holds only in-frame clones and misses some; the assay was immunoSEQ multiplex PCR. The sample holds under 45,000 clones, around 93% seen once. The starting material was CD4+ T cells from peripheral blood mononuclear cells, obtained after pregnancy. All receptors come from a female donor with multiple sclerosis, enrolled in a pregnancy study. CDR3s include the opening cysteine and the closing phenylalanine or tryptophan. Each record gives: CDR3 length, D gene, J gene, clone size, V gene, CDR3 protein, CDR3 DNA. A D gene is named only where the DNA matches it firmly. Clone size is not always given. Where it is, it says once, few, many or a class for expanded clones.

13 | NA | TRBJ1-1 | NA | TRBV11-2 | CASSLDRSRVAFF | TGTGCCAGCAGCTTAGATAGATCCAGGGTGGCTTTCTTT
16 | TRBD1 | TRBJ1-6 | once | TRBV18 | CASSPPRTGGFSPLHF | TGTGCCAGCTCACCACCTAGGACAGGGGGCTTTTCACCCCTCCACTTT
13 | NA | TRBJ1-2 | NA | TRBV4-2 | CASSQWGDYGYTF | TGTGCCAGCAGCCAATGGGGGGACTATGGCTACACCTTC
16 | NA | TRBJ2-3 | NA | TRBV6-6 | CASSYSAGRGTDTQYF | TGTGCCAGCAGTTACTCTGCGGGTCGGGGCACAGATACGCAGTATTTT
12 | NA | TRBJ2-7 | NA | TRBV5-1 | CASSLDRSKQYF | TGCGCCAGCAGCTTGGACAGGTCAAAGCAGTACTTC
13 | NA | TRBJ1-2 | few | TRBV10-3 | CAISESRGYGYTF | TGTGCCATCAGTGAGTCCAGGGGCTATGGCTACACCTTC
16 | NA | TRBJ1-4 | NA | TRBV6-5 | CASSYDIVEVNEKLFF | TGTGCCAGCAGTTACGATATTGTGGAGGTTAATGAAAAACTGTTTTTT
18 | TRBD2 | TRBJ2-7 | few | TRBV4-2 | CASSQDLSLWSGGYEQYF | TGTGCCAGCAGCCAAGATTTGAGTTTGTGGAGCGGGGGTTACGAGCAGTACTTC
16 | TRBD1 | TRBJ2-7 | NA | TRBV7-6 | CASSRAYSLTGGEQYF | TGTGCCAGCAGCAGAGCTTACTCCCTTACAGGGGGCGAGCAGTACTTC
14 | NA | TRBJ1-2 | few | TRBV6-1 | CASTYGGTYYGYTF | TGTGCCAGCACCTACGGGGGAACTTACTATGGCTACACCTTC
14 | NA | TRBJ2-7 | NA | TRBV7-8 | CASSLAPRNYEQYF | TGTGCCAGCAGCTTAGCCCCGAGGAACTACGAGCAGTACTTC
14 | NA | TRBJ2-7 | NA | TRBV7-2 | CASSWGGRRDEQYF | TGTGCCAGCAGTTGGGGGGGGCGACGGGACGAGCAGTACTTC
16 | TRBD1 | TRBJ1-2 | NA | TRBV19 | CASSIGGTASNYGYTF | TGTGCCAGTAGTATAGGGGGGACAGCCTCCAACTATGGCTACACCTTC
11 | NA | TRBJ2-7 | NA | TRBV12-5 | CASGLVAEQYF | TGTGCTAGTGGTTTGGTGGCCGAGCAGTACTTC
13 | NA | TRBJ1-6 | NA | TRBV6-4 | CASSDSGNSPLHF | TGTGCCAGCAGTGACTCCGGTAATTCACCCCTCCACTTT
15 | TRBD1 | TRBJ1-1 | NA | TRBV5-6 | CASSSPGTGHTEAFF | TGTGCCAGCAGCTCCCCCGGGACAGGGCACACTGAAGCTTTCTTT
15 | NA | TRBJ2-7 | NA | TRBV25-1 | CASSVAAGALYEQYF | TGTGCCAGCAGTGTCGCGGCAGGGGCTCTGTACGAGCAGTACTTC
17 | TRBD1 | TRBJ1-2 | NA | TRBV30 | CAWGRSWDRAQNKGYTF | TGTGCCTGGGGTCGTTCCTGGGACAGGGCACAGAATAAGGGCTACACCTTC
14 | NA | TRBJ1-1 | NA | TRBV5-5 | CASSLTAPNTEAFF | TGTGCCAGCAGCCTGACAGCTCCGAACACTGAAGCTTTCTTT
11 | NA | TRBJ2-5 | NA | TRBV6-5 | CASYYGETQYF | TGTGCCAGCTACTACGGGGAGACCCAGTACTTC
13 | NA | TRBJ1-2 | few | TRBV11-1 | CASTVTGNYGYTF | TGTGCCAGCACCGTCACAGGGAACTATGGCTACACCTTC
16 | TRBD1 | TRBJ1-5 | NA | TRBV13 | CASSLKGTERGGPQHF | TGTGCCAGCAGCTTAAAGGGGACAGAGAGAGGGGGGCCCCAGCATTTT
14 | TRBD1 | TRBJ1-5 | NA | TRBV15 | CATSRDRVDQPQHF | TGTGCCACCAGCAGGGACAGGGTCGATCAGCCCCAGCATTTT
15 | NA | TRBJ1-3 | once | TRBV6-1 | CASSERAGLGNTIYF | TGTGCCAGCAGTGAAAGGGCAGGGTTGGGAAACACCATATATTTT
15 | NA | TRBJ2-1 | NA | TRBV6-5 | CASSPAERAYNEQFF | TGTGCCAGCAGTCCGGCAGAGCGAGCCTACAATGAGCAGTTCTTC
15 | NA | TRBJ1-3 | NA | TRBV7-9 | CASSLVQASGNTIYF | TGTGCCAGCAGCTTAGTTCAGGCCTCTGGAAACACCATATATTTT
14 | NA | TRBJ1-1 | NA | TRBV5-4 | CASSLDPQGTEAFF | TGTGCCAGCAGCTTGGACCCCCAGGGCACTGAAGCTTTCTTT
13 | NA | TRBJ1-2 | NA | TRBV6-5 | CASSNLGGNGYTF | TGTGCCAGCAGTAACCTGGGGGGTAATGGCTACACCTTC
15 | NA | TRBJ1-5 | NA | TRBV30 | CAWSVFGGSNQPQHF | TGTGCCTGGAGTGTATTCGGGGGTAGCAATCAGCCCCAGCATTTT
13 | NA | TRBJ1-1 | once | TRBV19 | CASKHSGDTEAFF | TGTGCCAGTAAACATTCGGGGGACACTGAAGCTTTCTTT
16 | NA | TRBJ2-1 | once | TRBV4-2 | CASSQETGHSSVEQFF | TGTGCCAGCAGCCAAGAGACGGGACACTCTAGTGTGGAGCAGTTCTTC
13 | TRBD1 | TRBJ1-4 | NA | TRBV5-4 | CAGRTGLSEKLFF | TGTGCCGGACGGACAGGGCTCAGTGAAAAACTGTTTTTT
16 | NA | TRBJ2-2 | NA | TRBV14 | CASSQDAGVNTGELFF | TGTGCCAGCAGCCAGGATGCAGGGGTTAACACCGGGGAGCTGTTTTTT